The 5 T cell receptor beta chains in this list originate from one sample, sequenced in a study of cytomegalovirus exposure and HLA in healthy donors. 60 Vbeta and 13 Jbeta primers were used in PCR. The table came from immunoSEQ multiplex PCR; TCRdb's copy has only in-frame clones and leaves some out. Of 150,000 to 170,000 clones listed, around 79% are singletons. Sequencing input: PBMCs. The receptors were sampled from a man between 18 and 29 years old in good health and CMV-seronegative.

The V and J genes are TRBV6-5 and TRBJ2-7; 7 bases are shared with TRBD1. The CDR3 sequence is 15 residues long. The V and J ends lost 7 bases and 6 bases, in that order; junction bases with no gene match: 15. CDR1 and CDR2 from the germline V gene are MNHEY and SVGAGI. CDR3 loop: CASTDIRDSGVEQYF. In nucleotides, the CDR3 is TGTGCCAGCACCGACATCCGGGACAGTGGAGTCGAGCAGTACTTC.

The chain links TRBV5-1 to TRBJ2-5; 11 bases agree with TRBD2. The CDR3 covers 15 residues. The germline V gene has CDR1 SGHRS and CDR2 YFSETQ. J gave up 2 bases and V 4 bases, and 4 bases lay outside the gene matches. DNA for the CDR3: TGCGCCAGCAGCCGGACTAGCGGGTCGCAAGAGACCCAGTACTTC. Translating it yields CASSRTSGSQETQYF.

V gene TRBV18 combines with J gene TRBJ2-2; tentatively, D is TRBD2 (6 bases). Trimming removed 1 base from V and 3 bases from J, with 6 bases in between. Germline V CDR1 and CDR2: KGHSH, LQKENI. The CDR3 loop spans 14 amino acids. The CDR3 loop is CASSPRRDTGELFF. The CDR3 nucleotides read TGTGCCAGCTCACCACGGAGGGACACCGGGGAGCTGTTTTTT.

The V and J genes are TRBV7-8 and TRBJ2-5, with TRBD1 identical over 9 bases. The CDR3 is made up of 16 amino acids. After removal of 5 bases from V and 1 base from J, the junction contained 8 bases not matched to a gene. Germline V gene lookup returns CDR1 SGHVS and CDR2 FQNEAQ. CDR3 in DNA: TGTGCCAGCAGCATACCGGGACAGGGATCCCAAGAGACCCAGTACTTC. Its translation: CASSIPGQGSQETQYF.

Concerning this clone: Other DNA sequences in the same sample also yield this CDR3. The rearrangement links TRBV27 to TRBJ2-1; 9 nucleotides match TRBD2. This CDR3 has 15 residues. CDR1 and CDR2 from the germline V gene are MNHEY and SMNVEV (reference sequence). J lost 8 bases, V lost 5 bases, and 10 bases had no gene match. CDR3 nucleotide sequence: TGTGCCAGCAGTCTACCCCGACTAGCGGCATATGAGCAGTTCTTC. Translation: CASSLPRLAAYEQFF.